Presented here are 20 T cell receptor beta chains from one specimen sequenced in a study of Ad26.COV2.S vaccination and SARS-CoV-2 variants. Treatment given: around 19 received Ad26.COV2.S at low or high dose, single or two shots; about five received placebo; per-sample allocation not given. Samples analyzed were those drawn on day 63 after the first vaccine or placebo injection. Only in-frame clones appear in the TCRdb table, and some are missing; sequencing was by immunoSEQ multiplex PCR. The data contain about 480,000 clones, approximately 90% of them singletons. Source: peripheral blood, taken in a trial of Ad26.COV2.S vaccine versus placebo. The source of these receptors is a person aged 18 to 59 who received the Ad26.COV2.S COVID-19 vaccine or a placebo.

The DNA for the CDR3 is TGTGCCAGCAAGGGGCCACAGGGGAACACTGAAGCTTTCTTT. Translating it yields CASKGPQGNTEAFF. The V gene is TRBV6-5, the J gene TRBJ1-1; D might be TRBD1 (6 bases). Germline V gives CDR1 MNHEY, CDR2 SVGAGI. Trimming pared 7 bases from V and 1 base from J, leaving 13 bases between. The CDR3 loop spans 14 amino acids.

The chain recombines TRBV27 with TRBJ2-7; 9 bases fit TRBD1. Looked up from germline, CDR1 is MNHEY and CDR2 is SMNVEV (reference sequence). There are 15 residues in the CDR3. V gave up 3 bases and J gave up 0 bases; unmatched junction bases: 3. In DNA, the CDR3 is TGTGCCAGCAGTTTCCGGGACAGGGTCTCCTACGAGCAGTACTTC. This gives the protein CASSFRDRVSYEQYF.

CDR3 residues: CASSRGEREPYEQYF. CDR3 in DNA: TGTGCCAGCAGCCGTGGGGAGCGGGAACCATACGAGCAGTACTTC. The V gene is TRBV7-9, the J gene TRBJ2-7, with 7 positions matching TRBD2. CDR3 size: 15 residues. With V trimmed by 5 bases and J by 4 bases, 11 bases remained unmatched. Per the germline V gene, CDR1 is SEHNR and CDR2 is FQNEAQ (reference sequence). Full variable domain (outside the CDR3, taken from reference TRBV7-9 and TRBJ2-7): DTGVSQNPRHKITKRGQNVTFRCDPISEHNRLYWYRQTLGQGPEFLTYFQNEAQLEKSRLLSDRFSAERPKGSFSTLEIQRTEQGDSAMYLCASSRGEREPYEQYFGPGTRLTVT.

The V call is TRBV28, the J call TRBJ2-7, with a weak D call TRBD1 (5 bases). The CDR3 runs 15 residues. Between the trimmed V and J ends, which lost 2 bases and 4 bases, there was a span of 15 bases. CDR1 is MDHEN, CDR2 SYDVKM, per germline. In nucleotides, the CDR3 is TGTGCCAGCAGTTTAGGTGGGGCGGTAGTGTACGAGCAGTACTTC. Translation: CASSLGGAVVYEQYF.

The rearrangement uses TRBV19 and TRBJ2-5; no clear D gene. The CDR3 sequence is 13 residues long. From germline, CDR1 is LNHDA and CDR2 SQIVND (reference sequence). With 4 bases removed from V and 0 bases from J, the gap between germline ends came to 6 bases. CDR3 coding DNA: TGTGCCAGTAGTACCCAGAACCAAGAGACCCAGTACTTC. As protein: CASSTQNQETQYF.

The J gene is TRBJ2-7, the V gene TRBV29-1; weak D call: TRBD2 (5 bases). From germline, CDR1 is SQVTM and CDR2 ANQGSEA. CDR3 length equals 12 residues. The V end lost 7 bases, the J end lost 0 bases, and 10 bases lay between the germline ends. The CDR3 spells CSATIPSYEQYF. CDR3 nucleotides: TGCAGCGCGACTATACCCTCCTACGAGCAGTACTTC.

The genes are TRBV28 and TRBJ1-2; possible D gene TRBD1, 5 bases. The CDR3 is made up of 15 amino acids. In germline, CDR1 is MDHEN, CDR2 SYDVKM. V gave up 3 bases and J gave up 7 bases, with 18 bases separating them. The CDR3 spells CASSLNLVGGSGYTF. Written as DNA, the CDR3 is TGTGCCAGCAGTTTGAACCTAGTCGGGGGAAGTGGCTACACCTTC.

This clone has only one observation. V usage is TRBV2 and J usage is TRBJ2-3; TRBD1 matches at 8 bases. The CDR3 runs to 15 residues. Trimming took 7 bases from V and 1 from J; bases not matched to a gene: 7. Germline CDR1 reads SNHLY; CDR2 reads FYNNEI. The CDR3 loop is CASKNDRGRTDTQYF. DNA of the CDR3: TGTGCCAGCAAAAACGACAGGGGTCGCACAGATACGCAGTATTTT.

V gene TRBV29-1 combines with J gene TRBJ1-4; 9 bases fit TRBD1. The germline gives CDR1 SQVTM, CDR2 ANQGSEA. This CDR3 comprises 14 residues. With V trimmed by 3 bases and J by 7 bases, 6 bases remained unmatched. CDR3 DNA: TGCAGCGTTGATGGCGGGACAGGGAGTGAAAAACTGTTTTTT. It is translated as CSVDGGTGSEKLFF.

The chain carries TRBV15 and TRBJ1-1; no clear D gene. This CDR3 is 13 amino acids long. Trimming shortened V by 0 bases and J by 11 bases, and 13 bases separated the two germline ends. CDR1 is LNHNV and CDR2 is YYDKDF in the germline V gene (reference sequence). The CDR3 DNA is TGTGCCACCAGCAGAGATCGGAGGTCGGAGGCTTTCTTT. Its translation: CATSRDRRSEAFF.

The rearrangement uses TRBV19 and TRBJ2-5, with a possible D match to TRBD2 (5 bases). The CDR3 sequence is 13 residues long. Trimming pared 3 bases from V and 5 bases from J, leaving 10 bases between. Germline CDR1 and CDR2: LNHDA and SQIVND (reference sequence). The CDR3 DNA reads TGTGCCAGTAGTATGGCTAGCAGGGAGACCCAGTACTTC. Its protein is CASSMASRETQYF. The full variable domain, with the rest looked up from reference TRBV19 and TRBJ2-5, is DGGITQSPKYLFRKEGQNVTLSCEQNLNHDAMYWYRQDPGQGLRLIYYSQIVNDFQKGDIAEGYSVSREKKESFPLTVTSAQKNPTAFYLCASSMASRETQYFGPGTRLLVL.

This CDR3 is CASSPAGGAGGLNQPQHF. The CDR3 bases are TGTGCCAGCTCACCCGCCGGGGGGGCAGGGGGTTTAAATCAGCCCCAGCATTTT. The chain carries TRBV18 and TRBJ1-5, with 7 positions matching TRBD1. Germline CDR1 KGHSH, CDR2 LQKENI. The CDR3 is 18 amino acids. The J segment lost 4 bases and the V segment lost 3 bases, leaving 15 bases of the junction unmatched.

The chain is built from TRBV6-5 and TRBJ2-3, with D unresolved. The germline V gene encodes CDR1 MNHEY and CDR2 SVGAGI. V was clipped by 6 bases and J by 3 bases, with 4 bases between them. The CDR3 length is 11 residues. The CDR3 DNA sequence: TGTGCCAGCAGCACGACAGATACGCAGTATTTT. This encodes CASSTTDTQYF.

The chain joins TRBV10-3 to TRBJ2-3; TRBD2 agrees at 10 bases. Germline V CDR1 and CDR2: ENHRY, SYGVKD. Losses at the gene ends were 6 bases for V and 6 bases for J; bases not matched to a gene: 6. The CDR3 runs 14 residues. In DNA form, the CDR3 reads TGTGCCATCAGCAATCTAGCGGGAGCGGATACGCAGTATTTT. This encodes CAISNLAGADTQYF.

This chain joins TRBV5-4 and TRBJ2-1, with D hard to call. With 4 bases removed from V and 4 bases from J, the gap between germline ends came to 9 bases. CDR1 is SGHNT, CDR2 YYREEE, per germline (reference sequence). The CDR3 loop spans 13 amino acids. This CDR3 is CASSQARYNEQFF. The CDR3 nucleotides read TGTGCCAGCAGCCAGGCGAGGTACAATGAGCAGTTCTTC. The variable domain in full, completed from reference TRBV5-4 and TRBJ2-1, reads ETGVTQSPTHLIKTRGQQVTLRCSSQSGHNTVSWYQQALGQGPQFIFQYYREEENGRGNFPPRFSGLQFPNYSSELNVNALELDDSALYLCASSQARYNEQFFGPGTRLTVL.

In its sample, this clone was seen once. The rearrangement joins TRBV7-9 to TRBJ1-5; weak D call: TRBD1 (5 bases). V was clipped by 5 bases and J by 2 bases, with 13 bases between them. The germline V gene encodes CDR1 SEHNR and CDR2 FQNEAQ (reference sequence). This CDR3 region has 15 residues. Here the CDR3 reads CASSIGEDGNQPQHF. CDR3 in DNA: TGTGCCAGCAGCATAGGGGAGGACGGCAATCAGCCCCAGCATTTT.

The chain links TRBV30 to TRBJ2-5; D gene ambiguous. The V gene's germline CDR1 is GTSNPN and CDR2 SVGIG (reference sequence). Between the trimmed V and J ends, which lost 5 bases and 2 bases, there was a span of 3 bases. This CDR3 has 10 residues. The CDR3 spells CAWAQETQYF. The CDR3 coding sequence is TGTGCCTGGGCACAAGAGACCCAGTACTTC.

This chain connects TRBV27 to TRBJ2-6; a weak D match, TRBD2 (5 bases). CDR3 length: 18 amino acids. Germline values: CDR1 MNHEY, CDR2 SMNVEV (reference sequence). Trimming stripped 0 bases from V and 4 bases from J, with 16 bases between. Here the CDR3 reads CASSLSPLALGGANVLTF. CDR3 DNA sequence: TGTGCCAGCAGTTTATCGCCCCTAGCCCTGGGAGGGGCCAACGTCCTGACTTTC.

The chain couples TRBV2 to TRBJ2-7; 15 bases align to TRBD2. This CDR3 is 16 amino acids long. The trim removed 3 bases at V and 4 bases at J, leaving 4 bases unmatched. Germline V gene sequence: CDR1 SNHLY, CDR2 FYNNEI. The CDR3: CASSDPGTSGRYEQYF. The CDR3 bases are TGTGCCAGCAGTGATCCCGGGACTAGCGGGAGGTACGAGCAGTACTTC. The whole variable domain, filled in from reference TRBV2 and TRBJ2-7, reads EPEVTQTPSHQVTQMGQEVILRCVPISNHLYFYWYRQILGQKVEFLVSFYNNEISEKSEIFDDQFSVERPDGSNFTLKIRSTKLEDSAMYFCASSDPGTSGRYEQYFGPGTRLTVT.

The count of this clone is one. The chain couples TRBV6-2 or TRBV6-3 to TRBJ1-5; no firm D call. The CDR3 contains 13 residues. Germline CDR1 MNHEY, CDR2 SVGEGT. The V end lost 4 bases, the J end lost 4 bases, and 8 bases lay between the germline ends. CDR3 sequence reads: CASSSGSNQPQHF. CDR3 DNA sequence: TGTGCCAGCAGTTCCGGGTCGAATCAGCCCCAGCATTTT.